Included here is one TCR beta chain sequence, with context. Its antigen is still unknown. Per-base quality was not reported, and no clone a single base away is much larger than it. The data derive from a study of regulatory T cells in long-lasting Graves disease (dated by TCRdb to the early 2020s). With regard to the full study: Persistent Graves' disease was defined as antithyroid drug treatment for over 5 years with persistently positive TSH receptor autoantibodies. Patients with persistent Graves' disease were compared with patients with newly diagnosed Graves' disease using TCR sequencing and RNA sequencing of peripheral blood. The study was conducted in China and was registered as a clinical trial. A total of roughly 33 samples underwent TCR sequencing: roughly 13 from persistent and about 20 from newly diagnosed Graves' disease patients. Persistent Graves' disease patients in the clinical cohort had taken antithyroid drugs for about 10.3 years on average.

The library was produced with multiplex PCR. TCRdb lists the instrument as Illumina HiSeq 4000. iRepertoire HTBI primers and Arm-PCR amplification of CDR3 regions were used to construct TCR beta libraries. PCR products were gel purified before sequencing. Under the source paper's analysis protocol: Gene usage analysis of CDR3 amino acid clonotypes used the 50 to 70 TRBV and about 14 TRBJ segments found across samples. COPE and FqMerger were used to merge filtered high-quality paired reads into contigs. BLAST was used to align contigs to IMGT TRBV, TRBD and TRBJ reference genes, with CDR3 defined following IMGT. Clonotypes above 0.1% frequency were classified as highly expanded clones. Repertoire diversity was measured by Shannon entropy, and V-J evenness by the Gini coefficient. Public clonotypes were defined as clonotypes shared by more than one individual. TCRdb took the public reads, trimmed them with fastp at Q25, ran MiXCR for clone calling and kept in-frame beta chains. Rows are combined by CDR3 protein, so each entry shows the most common genes and DNA. The V and J calls and clone size come from TCRdb's table, not from the authors' own analysis. This sample comprises about 660,000 distinct CDR3 sequences, around 30% of them detected only once. About two fifths of the sample goes to the ten largest clones.

Sample time point, as interpreted from the label and publication: persistent/refractory GD, antithyroid drugs over 5 years with positive TRAb. For both TCR sequencing and RNA sequencing, RNA was extracted from PBMCs in TRIzol. Graves' disease was diagnosed according to American Thyroid Association guidelines. Patients for the study were recruited at an endocrinology department in Xi'an, China. Each patient gave approximately 9.7 milliliters of peripheral blood, collected in an EDTA anticoagulant tube. Ficoll Paque Plus density gradient separation was used to isolate PBMCs, and no additional T cell sorting was done. RNA quality was checked with an Agilent 2100 Bioanalyzer and agarose gel, and concentration with a NanoDrop 2000. The investigation overall reported the following: Compared with newly diagnosed patients, persistent Graves' disease patients had lower TCR Shannon entropy and fewer highly expanded clones, which suggests clonal expansion. Persistent disease showed preferential use of TRBV28, TRBJ1-2 and TRBJ2-5, whereas newly diagnosed disease favored TRBV20-1 and TRBJ2-1. The authors noted that the small sample size was a limitation that may lower accuracy. A larger number of public clonotypes was shared among persistent patients (about 2,700) than among newly diagnosed patients (about 990). The study examined only peripheral blood because the primary lesion, thyroid tissue, could not be accessed. Sequencing and analysis were restricted to the TCR beta chain.

The germline V gene gives CDR1 as SNHLY and CDR2 as FYNNEI. The CDR3 spans 16 residues, from the cysteine through the phenylalanine. Only the CDR3 DNA stays, 48 bases, in frame from base 1. The germline V and J ends show losses of 6 bases and 14 bases respectively, and no gene match explains 18 bases of the junction. Sequenced here: peripheral blood mononuclear cells (PBMCs), sampled when the disease was refractory, from a patient treated with antithyroid drugs. The rearranged chain carries TRBV2 and TRBJ2-1; 11 nucleotides in the junction match TRBD2. The TCR sequence derives from a female donor with Graves disease. CDR3 region: CASRASVVASGRSEFF. The nucleotide sequence reads TGTGCCAGCAGGGCCTCGGTTGTCGCTAGCGGGAGGTCGGAGTTCTTC.